This TCR beta chain was captured by sequencing in a study of graft-versus-host responses after intestinal transplantation. Study-level information: Grafts were multivisceral, liver-intestinal, or isolated intestinal. Regarding the study as a whole: An association linked early post-transplant HvG declines with peak circulating GvH clone levels. GvH clones surfaced in recipient marrow, some emerging earlier in ileum or blood.

Sequenced by immunoSEQ multiplex PCR; TCRdb stores in-frame clones only, minus some. The sample has over 65,000 clones; around 92% are singletons. This CDR3 comprises 14 residues. J gave up 1 base and V 6 bases, and 2 bases lay outside the gene matches. Germline values: CDR1 SNHLY, CDR2 FYNNEI. Regarding this clone: Antigen: not known.

This chain links TRBV2 with TRBJ2-5, with TRBD2 identical over 10 bases. The source was PBMCs, collected 98 days after intestinal transplantation. The sequence was collected from a human patient who received an intestinal transplant, so some T cells may come from the graft donor. The CDR3 region is CASRLAGGQETQYF. The CDR3, as DNA: TGTGCCAGCAGATTAGCGGGGGGCCAAGAGACCCAGTACTTC.